Listed here is a single TCR beta chain. Its antigen remains unidentified. These data come from a study of cytomegalovirus exposure and HLA in healthy donors. Background on the study: Among the 398 genotyped donors, approximately 82% were placed in the Caucasian-associated ancestry cluster. Study-wide findings and caveats: Most of the TCR beta V segments (in an earlier analysis) were productive either about 87% or about 30% of the time.

13 Jbeta primers and 60 Vbeta primers were used for the PCR. Clones were sequenced by immunoSEQ multiplex PCR, and TCRdb holds only the in-frame ones, with some missing. This sample has more than 85,000 clones; 80% to 90% occur once, and the top ten carry more than 0.95%. CDR3 length equals 16 residues. Germline lookup yields CDR1 SEHNR and CDR2 FQNEAQ (reference sequence). Losses at the gene ends were 5 bases for V and 0 bases for J; bases not matched to a gene: 10. This TCR came from a woman between 18 and 29 years old in good health and CMV-seronegative. The chain couples TRBV7-9 to TRBJ2-7; 7 bases are shared with TRBD1. What was sequenced was PBMCs. The CDR3 loop reads CASSHARQGSSYEQYF. CDR3 sequence (DNA): TGTGCCAGCAGCCACGCCCGACAGGGAAGCTCCTACGAGCAGTACTTC. Drawing the rest from reference TRBV7-9 and TRBJ2-7, the complete variable domain is DTGVSQNPRHKITKRGQNVTFRCDPISEHNRLYWYRQTLGQGPEFLTYFQNEAQLEKSRLLSDRFSAERPKGSFSTLEIQRTEQGDSAMYLCASSHARQGSSYEQYFGPGTRLTVT.